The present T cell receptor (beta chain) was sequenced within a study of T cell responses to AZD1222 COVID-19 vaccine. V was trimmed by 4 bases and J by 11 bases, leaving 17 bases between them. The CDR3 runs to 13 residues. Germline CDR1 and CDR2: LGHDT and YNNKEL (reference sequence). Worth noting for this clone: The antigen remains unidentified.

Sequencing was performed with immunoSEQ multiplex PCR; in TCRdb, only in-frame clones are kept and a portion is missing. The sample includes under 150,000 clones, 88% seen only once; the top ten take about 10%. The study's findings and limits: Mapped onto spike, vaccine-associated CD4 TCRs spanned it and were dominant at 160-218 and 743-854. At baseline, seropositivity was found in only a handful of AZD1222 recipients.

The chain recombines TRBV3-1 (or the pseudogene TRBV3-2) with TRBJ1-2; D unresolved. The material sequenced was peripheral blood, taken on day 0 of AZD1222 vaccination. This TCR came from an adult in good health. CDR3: CASSLSGGASYTF. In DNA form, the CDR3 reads TGTGCCAGCAGCCTATCAGGCGGCGCTAGTTACACCTTC.